What follows are 5 T cell receptor beta chains derived from one specimen sequenced in a study of T cell responses to AZD1222 COVID-19 vaccine. The data were produced by immunoSEQ multiplex PCR, yet TCRdb's version contains in-frame clones alone and is incomplete. The table lists over 150,000 clones, roughly nine tenths of them singletons. The material sequenced was peripheral blood, taken on day 0 of AZD1222 vaccination. These receptors were obtained from an adult in good health.

The chain employs TRBV7-2 and TRBJ1-1; D is unclear. The CDR3 consists of 16 residues. Germline V lookup: CDR1 SGHTA, CDR2 FQGNSA. Between the trimmed V and J ends, which lost 4 bases and 0 bases, there was a span of 15 bases. As DNA, the CDR3 is TGTGCCAGCAGCTCACCCTGGGGAAGAATGAACACTGAAGCTTTCTTT. This codes for CASSSPWGRMNTEAFF.

The V and J genes are TRBV5-1 and TRBJ1-1; 8 positions match TRBD1. After removal of 0 bases from V and 0 bases from J, the junction contained 4 bases not matched to a gene. CDR1 and CDR2 from the germline V gene are SGHRS and YFSETQ. This CDR3 spans 16 amino acids. The CDR3 region is CASSLGAGGLNTEAFF. The CDR3 region has the DNA TGCGCCAGCAGCTTGGGGGCAGGGGGCTTGAACACTGAAGCTTTCTTT.

The chain combines TRBV2 with TRBJ2-7; D is uncertain. The CDR3 consists of 13 residues. Per the germline V gene, CDR1 is SNHLY and CDR2 is FYNNEI. V lost 6 bases to trimming and J lost 6 bases, with 15 bases between them. CDR3 in amino acids: CASSPRPNAEQYF. CDR3 bases: TGTGCCAGCAGCCCTCGCCCCAACGCCGAGCAGTACTTC.

In its sample, this clone was seen once. The chain has TRBV30 and TRBJ1-3, with unresolved D. Germline V gives CDR1 GTSNPN, CDR2 SVGIG (reference sequence). The V end was cut by 7 bases, the J end by 0 bases, with 10 bases between. This CDR3 is 13 amino acids long. The CDR3 sequence is CAFSKNSGNTIYF. The CDR3 DNA reads TGTGCCTTCAGCAAAAACTCTGGAAACACCATATATTTT.

The chain carries TRBV28 and TRBJ1-6; 10 bases are shared with TRBD1. The V gene's germline CDR1 is MDHEN and CDR2 SYDVKM. The V and J ends lost 4 bases and 7 bases, in that order; junction bases with no gene match: 4. CDR3 size: 15 residues. CDR3 sequence: CASSSSGQGNSPLHF. Here the CDR3 DNA reads TGTGCCAGCAGTTCCTCGGGACAGGGGAATTCACCCCTCCACTTT.